This TCR beta chain is from a study of blood T cells in healthy people across ages. Worth noting for this clonotype: No antigen is known for it.

Primers used in a second PCR of about 7 to 12 cycles were a sample-barcoded 5' primer and a J-beta primer mix. TCRdb re-called the 5' RACE reads with MiXCR, one entry per CDR3 protein. The profile shows roughly 1.6 million distinct CDR3 sequences, roughly 32% of them singletons. The V end was cut by 10 bases, the J end by 1 base, with 15 bases between. Looked up from germline, CDR1 is MDHEN and CDR2 is SYDVKM. This CDR3 comprises 14 residues. General study results and limits: Samples with more naive T cells showed higher observed beta diversity. When set beside aged donors, long-lived donors presented more naive CD4+ cells and higher diversity.

The material sequenced was blood. This TCR was sampled from a young woman in good health. The chain links TRBV28 to TRBJ2-3, with a weak D call TRBD1 (6 bases). This chain's CDR3 is CATWAGTRTDTQYF. The CDR3 region has the DNA TGTGCCACCTGGGCCGGGACACGCACAGATACGCAGTATTTT.